The 17 T cell receptor beta chains given below trace back to one sample, sequenced in a study of T cells after yellow fever vaccination. One entry per CDR3 protein results from TCRdb running MiXCR on the 5' RACE reads. This sample has 300,000 or so distinct CDR3 sequences; approximately 8% occur once, and the top ten carry roughly 15%. Sequences were derived from PBMCs, sampled roughly seven weeks after the first yellow fever vaccination. Receptor source: a man aged 18 to 29 who received the YFV17D yellow fever vaccine.

V usage is TRBV28 and J usage is TRBJ2-7; D may match TRBD1 or TRBD2 (7 bases each). The CDR3 sequence is 15 residues long. Trimming stripped 3 bases from V and 5 bases from J, with 17 bases between. Germline V gene lookup returns CDR1 MDHEN and CDR2 SYDVKM. The CDR3 DNA reads TGTGCCAGCAGTTTGGGGGGGACAGTATTGCACGAGCAGTACGTC. Its protein product is CASSLGGTVLHEQYV.

About this clonotype: A much larger clone lies one base from this, so it may be a read error. The chain links TRBV29-1 to TRBJ2-5; unclear D gene. Trimming left V 5 bases short and J 3 bases short, with 19 bases between. The CDR3 runs to 15 residues. Germline V gene lookup returns CDR1 SQVTM and CDR2 ANQGSEA. The CDR3 region has the DNA TGCAGCGTTTTCCACGTCGACACAAACAAAGAGACCCAGTACTTC. Its translation: CSVFHVDTNKETQYF.

This clonotype was seen only a few times. In DNA, the CDR3 is TGTGCCAGCAGCCCCGGGGGAGGGACCTACAATGAGCAGTTCTTC. Its translation: CASSPGGGTYNEQFF. The chain carries TRBV7-3 and TRBJ2-1, with 7 bases aligning to TRBD2. The germline V gene encodes CDR1 SGHTA and CDR2 FQGTGA. The ends lost 5 bases at V and 2 bases at J; junction bases unmatched: 6. CDR3 length: 15 residues.

In this sample, this clonotype turned up a few times. The V and J genes are TRBV20-1 and TRBJ1-2, with D possibly matching TRBD1 (5 bases). This CDR3 comprises 14 residues. Germline loops: CDR1 DFQATT, CDR2 SNEGSKA (reference sequence). Deletions cut 5 bases from V and 8 bases from J, with 21 bases between. CDR3 loop: CSAGDAGEEGGYTF. The CDR3 nucleotides read TGCAGTGCTGGGGACGCGGGGGAAGAGGGAGGCTACACCTTC.

This chain joins TRBV10-3 and TRBJ2-7; 8 positions agree with TRBD2. The junction had 7 bases not matched to a gene; V was cut back by 0 bases and J by 6 bases. The germline V gene encodes CDR1 ENHRY and CDR2 SYGVKD. This CDR3 contains 15 residues. CDR3 region: CAISESNAGGLEQYF. The CDR3 DNA sequence: TGTGCCATCAGTGAGTCGAATGCGGGGGGACTCGAGCAGTACTTC.

CDR3: CRTNGYTF. DNA of the CDR3: TGCAGGACGAATGGCTACACCTTC. J is TRBJ1-2 and V is TRBV20-1; D unresolved. This CDR3 is built from 8 residues. Germline-derived CDR1 and CDR2 are DFQATT and SNEGSKA (reference sequence).

This sequence joins TRBV20-1 and TRBJ2-7; a possible D gene is TRBD2 (6 bases). The CDR3 spans 14 residues. The V gene lost 1 base and the J gene lost 0 bases, with 10 bases spanning the gap. Germline V gives CDR1 DFQATT, CDR2 SNEGSKA (reference sequence). In DNA form, the CDR3 reads TGCAGTGCTAGAGGCGGGGTTAGCTCCTACGAGCAGTACGTC. Its protein product is CSARGGVSSYEQYV.

This clonotype was seen only a few times. The chain has TRBV3-1 and TRBJ2-7; 7 nucleotides line up with TRBD2. Losses at the gene ends were 4 bases for V and 2 bases for J; bases not matched to a gene: 5. Germline CDR1 LGHDT, CDR2 YNNKEL (reference sequence). This CDR3 has 14 amino acids. The CDR3 region is CASSRLGGAYEQYF. The CDR3 nucleotides read TGTGCCAGCAGCCGCCTGGGGGGGGCCTACGAGCAGTACTTC.

CDR3 in amino acids: CSAGDSGGVEQYF. As DNA, the CDR3 is TGCAGCGCCGGCGATAGCGGGGGGGTTGAGCAGTACTTC. This chain links TRBV29-1 with TRBJ2-7; 11 positions agree with TRBD2. Losses at the gene ends were 7 bases for V and 7 bases for J; bases not matched to a gene: 9. Germline-derived CDR1 and CDR2 are SQVTM and ANQGSEA. This CDR3 is built from 13 residues.

This clonotype was seen only a few times. CDR3: CASSQFTGQEINNYGYTF. In nucleotides, the CDR3 is TGCGCCAGCAGCCAATTTACGGGACAGGAAATCAATAACTATGGCTACACCTTC. The genes are TRBV4-1 and TRBJ1-2; 8 positions match TRBD1. The junction had 12 bases not matched to a gene; V was cut back by 2 bases and J by 1 base. From germline, CDR1 is MGHRA and CDR2 YSYEKL. This CDR3 region has 18 residues.

A few counts support this clonotype. The chain carries TRBV7-9 and TRBJ1-1; D call uncertain. Germline CDR1 SEHNR, CDR2 FQNEAQ (reference sequence). Between the trimmed V and J ends, which lost 2 bases and 3 bases, there was a span of 10 bases. The CDR3 has 14 residues. DNA for the CDR3: TGTGCCAGCAGCTTAAGATCGGCGGACACTGAAGCTTTCTTT. It specifies CASSLRSADTEAFF.

This clonotype was counted only a few times. The V call is TRBV27, the J call TRBJ1-1, with D hard to call. Germline CDR1 and CDR2: MNHEY and SMNVEV (reference sequence). The CDR3 spans 15 residues. V lost 2 bases to trimming and J lost 0 bases, with 10 bases between them. In nucleotides, the CDR3 is TGTGCCAGCAGTTTAACGGCCATCCTGAACACTGAAGCTTTCTTT. This encodes CASSLTAILNTEAFF.

The sample holds many counts of this clonotype. The chain combines TRBV5-1 with TRBJ1-1; a weak D match, TRBD1 (5 bases). Germline V gene data show CDR1 as SGHRS and CDR2 as YFSETQ. V gave up 0 bases and J gave up 4 bases, with 19 bases separating them. The CDR3 runs 17 residues. The DNA for the CDR3 is TGCGCCAGCAGCTTGGACCCGGGAAACTTTGGGGCCACTGAAGCTTTCTTT. This encodes CASSLDPGNFGATEAFF.

The J gene is TRBJ1-1, the V gene TRBV4-1; D gene ambiguous. V was pared by 4 bases and J by 1 base, with 10 bases between. Germline CDR1 MGHRA, CDR2 YSYEKL. There are 14 residues in the CDR3. The DNA for the CDR3 is TGCGCCAGCAGCCTAGAAATCTCGAACACTGAAGCTTTCTTT. This encodes CASSLEISNTEAFF.

This clonotype has a handful of counts. The chain employs TRBV12-3 or TRBV12-4 and TRBJ1-1; D remains unclear. The CDR3 spans 16 residues. Trimming left V 3 bases short and J 4 bases short, with 18 bases between. The chain's CDR3 is CASSFVGRFPGTEAFF. CDR3 DNA sequence: TGTGCCAGCAGTTTCGTCGGCCGATTCCCGGGCACTGAAGCTTTCTTT.

There are many counts of this clonotype. The chain links TRBV7-9 to TRBJ2-5; 7 bases match TRBD1. This CDR3 is 15 amino acids long. Germline lookup yields CDR1 SEHNR and CDR2 FQNEAQ (reference sequence). Trimming took 6 bases from V and 0 from J; bases not matched to a gene: 7. CDR3 residues: CASSLLGTDQETQYF. CDR3 DNA: TGTGCCAGCAGTTTACTAGGGACAGACCAAGAGACCCAGTACTTC.

As to this clonotype: One end of the junction is discordant with germline, which a read error may explain. The V call is TRBV5-6, the J call TRBJ1-2; D not certain. Germline V gene lookup returns CDR1 SGHDT and CDR2 YYEEEE. The CDR3 runs 14 residues. In DNA form, the CDR3 reads TGTGCCATCAGCCCCGGGCCCATGGGCTATGGCTACACCTTC. It specifies CAISPGPMGYGYTF.